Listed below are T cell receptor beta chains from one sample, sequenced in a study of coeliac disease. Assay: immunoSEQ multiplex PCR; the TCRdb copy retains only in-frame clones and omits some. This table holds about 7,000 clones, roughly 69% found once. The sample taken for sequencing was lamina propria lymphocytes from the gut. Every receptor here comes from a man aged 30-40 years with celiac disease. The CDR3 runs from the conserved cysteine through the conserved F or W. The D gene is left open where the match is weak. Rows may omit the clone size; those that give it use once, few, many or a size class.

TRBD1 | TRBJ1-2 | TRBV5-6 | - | TGTGCCAGCAGCTTGAGTGGGACAGGGTATACTAGGCGTTATGGCTACACCTTC | CASSLSGTGYTRRYGYTF
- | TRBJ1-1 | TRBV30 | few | TGTGCCTGGAACACGGCGAACACTAAAGCTTTCTTT | CAWNTANTKAFF
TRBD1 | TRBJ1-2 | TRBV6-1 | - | TGTGCCAGCAGAGTCCCCGGGACAGACTATGGCTACACCTTC | CASRVPGTDYGYTF
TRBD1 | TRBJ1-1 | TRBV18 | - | TGTGCCAGCTCACCGGACAGGATTGAAGCTTTCTTT | CASSPDRIEAFF
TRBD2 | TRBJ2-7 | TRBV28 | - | TGTGCCAGCACTACCCTAGGGGGACTAGCGGACTCGTGGTACTTC | CASTTLGGLADSWYF
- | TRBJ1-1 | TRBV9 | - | TGTGCCAGCAGCGTAGACGGACACCACACTGGGGGCGAAGCTTTCTTT | CASSVDGHHTGGEAFF
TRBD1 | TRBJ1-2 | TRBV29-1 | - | TGCAGCGTTGGGAAGGACAGGGGCTATGGCTACACCTTC | CSVGKDRGYGYTF
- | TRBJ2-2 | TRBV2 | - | TGTGCCAGCAGTATCCAGGGTACCGGGGAGCTGTTTTTT | CASSIQGTGELFF
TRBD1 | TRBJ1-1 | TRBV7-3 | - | TGTGCCAGCAGCGCCCAACAGGGGCTTGAGGCTTTCTTT | CASSAQQGLEAFF
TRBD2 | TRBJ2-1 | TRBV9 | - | TGTGCCAGCAGCCTCTGGACTAGCCAGGACAATGAGCAGTTCTTC | CASSLWTSQDNEQFF
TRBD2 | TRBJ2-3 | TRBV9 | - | TGTGCCAGCAGTCGGACTAGCGGGAGCGCGGGAAACACAGATACGCAGTATTTT | CASSRTSGSAGNTDTQYF
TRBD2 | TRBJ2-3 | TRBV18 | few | TGTGCCAGCTCACCATTACCTAGCGGGAGGGCCGATGTAGATACGCAGTATTTT | CASSPLPSGRADVDTQYF
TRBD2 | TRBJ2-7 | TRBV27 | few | TGTGCCAGCAGGGCGGGGGGATACTACGAGCAGTACTTC | CASRAGGYYEQYF
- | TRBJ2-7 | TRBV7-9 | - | TGTGCCAGCAGCTTATTTACTCGCTACGAGCAGTACTTC | CASSLFTRYEQYF
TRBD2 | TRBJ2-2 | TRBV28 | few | TGTGCCAGCAGCCGTCCCGGCCAGGGTTCGACTAGCGGGGGGGTGATCGGGGAGCTGTTTTTT | CASSRPGQGSTSGGVIGELFF
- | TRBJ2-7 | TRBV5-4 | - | TGTGCCAGCAGCTTGGACAGGGTCTCCTACGAGCAGTACTTC | CASSLDRVSYEQYF
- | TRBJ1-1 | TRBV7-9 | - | TGTGCCAGCAGCAACTCTGAAGCTTTCTTT | CASSNSEAFF
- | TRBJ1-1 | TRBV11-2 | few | TGTGCCAGCAGCTTATCAGGGATAGGAGTTAGGAACACTGAAGCTTTCTTT | CASSLSGIGVRNTEAFF